Listed below are T cell receptor beta chains from one sample, sequenced in a study of control samples from healthy donors and cancer patients. Data came from immunoSEQ multiplex PCR; TCRdb stores just in-frame clones and leaves some out. Here the sample spans 65,000 to 85,000 clones, 80% to 90% being singletons. The sample consisted of PBMCs. The receptors stem from a woman aged 45-59 years with head and neck cancer. Both conserved end residues are part of each CDR3. A D gene is named only where the DNA matches it firmly. Some rows mark clone size as missing; the rest say once, few, many or name a class of expanded clone.

j_call v_call d_call clone_size cdr3_aa cdr3_nt
TRBJ2-3 TRBV27 . . CASSSDVDTQYF TGTGCCAGCAGTTCGGACGTCGACACGCAGTATTTT
TRBJ2-1 TRBV28 . . CASTLGGFYNEQFF TGTGCCAGCACCTTGGGGGGCTTCTACAATGAGCAGTTCTTC
TRBJ1-6 TRBV11-3 TRBD1 . CARNRGPYNSPLHF TGTGCCAGAAACAGGGGTCCCTATAATTCACCCCTCCACTTT
TRBJ2-5 TRBV6-1 . . CASSDVGARAGETQYF TGTGCCAGCAGTGACGTGGGGGCGAGGGCTGGAGAGACCCAGTACTTC
TRBJ2-7 TRBV5-1 TRBD2 . CASSLYGLGASGEQYF TGCGCCAGCAGCCTCTACGGACTAGGGGCTTCGGGCGAGCAGTACTTC
TRBJ1-2 TRBV19 . . CASSILPRDQGGYTF TGTGCCAGTAGTATACTCCCGAGGGACCAGGGAGGCTACACCTTC
TRBJ1-1 TRBV3-1/TRBV3-2 . few CATWANTEAFF TGTGCCACCTGGGCTAACACTGAAGCTTTCTTT
TRBJ2-3 TRBV6-5 . . CASSFGLAGTQYF TGTGCCAGCAGTTTTGGACTGGCCGGTACGCAGTATTTT
TRBJ2-1 TRBV28 . . CASSRRTGLYNEQFF TGTGCCAGCAGTCGCCGTACAGGGTTATACAATGAGCAGTTCTTC
TRBJ2-1 TRBV29-1 . . CSVAPELPSSYNEQFF TGCAGCGTCGCCCCCGAATTGCCCAGCTCCTACAATGAGCAGTTCTTC
TRBJ2-7 TRBV28 TRBD1 . CASSDRGARLRYEQYF TGTGCCAGCAGCGACAGGGGGGCTCGTTTGCGCTACGAGCAGTACTTC
TRBJ1-6 TRBV6-1 . . CASSEVQGRSPLHF TGTGCCAGCAGTGAAGTACAGGGTCGTTCACCCCTCCACTTT
TRBJ2-7 TRBV5-6 . . CASSLGGLSYEQYF TGTGCCAGCAGCTTGGGAGGATTGTCATACGAGCAGTACTTC
TRBJ2-3 TRBV5-4 TRBD2 . CASSLGALAGGTGTDTQYF TGTGCCAGCAGCTTGGGAGCACTAGCGGGGGGGACGGGCACAGATACGCAGTATTTT
TRBJ2-7 TRBV30 . few CAWSGTDGFYEQYF TGTGCCTGGAGCGGAACCGACGGTTTCTACGAGCAGTACTTC
TRBJ2-7 TRBV9 . . CASSPGGNYYEQYF TGTGCCAGCAGCCCGGGGGGCAACTACTACGAGCAGTACTTC
TRBJ1-1 TRBV2 . once CASSDMDQRALNTEAFF TGTGCCAGCAGTGATATGGATCAGCGGGCTTTGAACACTGAAGCTTTCTTT
TRBJ1-2 TRBV19 TRBD1 . CASTIDRGQNYGYTF TGTGCCAGTACCATCGACAGGGGGCAGAACTATGGCTACACCTTC
TRBJ1-6 TRBV2 TRBD1 . CASSRTGPNSPLHF TGTGCCAGCAGTAGGACAGGGCCGAATTCACCCCTCCACTTT
TRBJ1-1 TRBV10-1 . . CASSESGKVTEAFF TGCGCCAGCAGTGAGTCTGGGAAGGTCACTGAAGCTTTCTTT
TRBJ2-3 TRBV6-1 TRBD1 . CASSEGQGADTQYF TGTGCCAGCAGTGAAGGGCAGGGGGCAGATACGCAGTATTTT
TRBJ1-2 TRBV28 . . CASSHPPASYGYTF TGTGCCAGCAGCCATCCTCCAGCGAGCTATGGCTACACCTTC
TRBJ2-5 TRBV11-1 . . CASSIPTALGETQYF TGTGCCAGCAGCATCCCCACAGCCCTAGGGGAGACCCAGTACTTC
TRBJ1-1 TRBV28 TRBD1 . CASRRQGGTEAFF TGTGCCAGCAGGCGACAGGGAGGGACTGAAGCTTTCTTT
TRBJ1-6 TRBV5-1 . . CASRWDHNSPLHF TGCGCCAGCAGATGGGACCATAATTCACCCCTCCACTTT
TRBJ2-5 TRBV3-1/TRBV3-2 . . CASSHDRKSQETQYF TGTGCCAGCAGCCACGACAGGAAATCCCAGGAGACCCAGTACTTC
TRBJ1-3 TRBV5-1 . . CASSLERSNSGNTIYF TGCGCCAGCAGCTTGGAGAGATCGAACTCTGGAAACACCATATATTTT
TRBJ1-4 TRBV3-1/TRBV3-2 . once CASSLQGKLFF TGTGCCAGCAGCCTCCAGGGAAAACTGTTTTTT
TRBJ2-7 TRBV27 TRBD1 . CASSLSLPGQGYEQYF TGTGCCAGCAGTTTAAGCTTGCCAGGACAGGGCTACGAGCAGTACTTC